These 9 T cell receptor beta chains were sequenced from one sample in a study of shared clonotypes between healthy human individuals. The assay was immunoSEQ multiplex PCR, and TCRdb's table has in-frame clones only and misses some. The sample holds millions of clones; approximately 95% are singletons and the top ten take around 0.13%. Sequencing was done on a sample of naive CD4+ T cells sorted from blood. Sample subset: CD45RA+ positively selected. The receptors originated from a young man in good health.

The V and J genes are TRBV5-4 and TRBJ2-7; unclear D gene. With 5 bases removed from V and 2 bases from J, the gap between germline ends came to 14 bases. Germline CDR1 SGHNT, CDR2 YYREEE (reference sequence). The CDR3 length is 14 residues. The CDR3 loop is CASSAYSKPYEQYF. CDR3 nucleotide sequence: TGTGCCAGCAGTGCCTACTCGAAGCCCTACGAGCAGTACTTC.

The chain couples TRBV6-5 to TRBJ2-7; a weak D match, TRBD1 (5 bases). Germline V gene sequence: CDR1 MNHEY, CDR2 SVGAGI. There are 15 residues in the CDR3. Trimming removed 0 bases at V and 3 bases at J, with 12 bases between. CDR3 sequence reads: CASSYSRQGIYEQYF. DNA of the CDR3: TGTGCCAGCAGTTACTCGAGGCAGGGAATCTACGAGCAGTACTTC.

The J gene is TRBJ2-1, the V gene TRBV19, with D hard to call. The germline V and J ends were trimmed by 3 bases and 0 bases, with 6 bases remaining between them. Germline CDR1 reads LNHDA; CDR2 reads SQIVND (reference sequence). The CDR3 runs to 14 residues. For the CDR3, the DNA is TGTGCCAGTAGTATGCAATTCTCCTACAATGAGCAGTTCTTC. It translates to CASSMQFSYNEQFF.

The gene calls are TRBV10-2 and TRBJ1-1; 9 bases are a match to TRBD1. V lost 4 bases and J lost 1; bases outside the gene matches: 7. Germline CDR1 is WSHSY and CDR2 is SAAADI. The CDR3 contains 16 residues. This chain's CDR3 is CASSVLPGQGNTEAFF. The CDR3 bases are TGCGCCAGCAGTGTATTACCGGGACAGGGGAACACTGAAGCTTTCTTT.

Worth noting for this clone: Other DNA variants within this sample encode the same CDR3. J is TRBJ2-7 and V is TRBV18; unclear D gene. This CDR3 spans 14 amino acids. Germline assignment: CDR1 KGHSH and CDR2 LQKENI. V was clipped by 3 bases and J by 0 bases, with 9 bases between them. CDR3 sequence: CASSPGSSSYEQYF. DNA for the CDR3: TGTGCCAGCTCACCGGGCTCTAGCTCCTACGAGCAGTACTTC. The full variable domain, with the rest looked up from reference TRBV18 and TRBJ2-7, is NAGVMQNPRHLVRRRGQEARLRCSPMKGHSHVYWYRQLPEEGLKFMVYLQKENIIDESGMPKERFSAEFPKEGPSILRIQQVVRGDSAAYFCASSPGSSSYEQYFGPGTRLTVT.

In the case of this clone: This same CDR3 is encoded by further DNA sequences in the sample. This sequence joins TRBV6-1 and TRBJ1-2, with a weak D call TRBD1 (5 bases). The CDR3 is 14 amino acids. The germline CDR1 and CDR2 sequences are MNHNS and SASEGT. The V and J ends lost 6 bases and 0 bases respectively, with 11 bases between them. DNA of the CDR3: TGTGCCAGCAGCCGCCAGGGAGCTAACTATGGCTACACCTTC. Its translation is CASSRQGANYGYTF.

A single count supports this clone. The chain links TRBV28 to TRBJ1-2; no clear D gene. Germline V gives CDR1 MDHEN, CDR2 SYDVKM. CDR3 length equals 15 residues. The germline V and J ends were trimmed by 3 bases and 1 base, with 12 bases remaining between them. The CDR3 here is CASSFGNKGNYGYTF. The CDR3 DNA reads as TGTGCCAGCAGTTTCGGTAACAAGGGTAACTATGGCTACACCTTC.

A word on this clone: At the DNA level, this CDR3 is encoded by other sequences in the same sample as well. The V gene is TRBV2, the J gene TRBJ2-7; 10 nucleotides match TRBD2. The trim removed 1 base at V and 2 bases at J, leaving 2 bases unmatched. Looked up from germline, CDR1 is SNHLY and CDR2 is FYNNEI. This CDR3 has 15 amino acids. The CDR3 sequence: CASSEGLAGTYEQYF. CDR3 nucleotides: TGTGCCAGCAGTGAAGGACTAGCGGGTACCTACGAGCAGTACTTC.

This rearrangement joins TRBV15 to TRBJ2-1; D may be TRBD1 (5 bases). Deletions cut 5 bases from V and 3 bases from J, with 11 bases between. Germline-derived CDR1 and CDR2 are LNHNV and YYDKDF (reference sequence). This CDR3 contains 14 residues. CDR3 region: CATSSGSNYNEQFF. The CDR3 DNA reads TGTGCCACCAGCTCAGGGTCGAACTACAATGAGCAGTTCTTC.